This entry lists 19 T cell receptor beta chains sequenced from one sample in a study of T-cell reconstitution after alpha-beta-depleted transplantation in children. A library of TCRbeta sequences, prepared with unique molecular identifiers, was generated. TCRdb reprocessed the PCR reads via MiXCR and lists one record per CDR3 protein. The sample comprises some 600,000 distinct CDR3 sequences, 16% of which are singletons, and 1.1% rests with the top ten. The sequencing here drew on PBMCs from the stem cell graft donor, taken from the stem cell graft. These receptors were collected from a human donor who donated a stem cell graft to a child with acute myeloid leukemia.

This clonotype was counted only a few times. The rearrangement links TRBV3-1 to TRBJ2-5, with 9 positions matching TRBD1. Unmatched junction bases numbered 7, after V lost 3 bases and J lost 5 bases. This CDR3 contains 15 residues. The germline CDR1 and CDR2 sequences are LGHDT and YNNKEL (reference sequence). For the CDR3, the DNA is TGTGCCAGCAGCCATGGACAGGGGATGGCGGAGACCCAGTACTTC. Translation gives CASSHGQGMAETQYF.

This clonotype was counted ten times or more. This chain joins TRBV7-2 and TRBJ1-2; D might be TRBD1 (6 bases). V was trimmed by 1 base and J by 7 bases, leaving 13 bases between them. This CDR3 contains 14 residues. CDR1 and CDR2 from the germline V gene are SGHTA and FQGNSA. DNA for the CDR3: TGTGCCAGCAGCTTAGGAGGGGGTCGGGGTGGCTACACCTTC. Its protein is CASSLGGGRGGYTF.

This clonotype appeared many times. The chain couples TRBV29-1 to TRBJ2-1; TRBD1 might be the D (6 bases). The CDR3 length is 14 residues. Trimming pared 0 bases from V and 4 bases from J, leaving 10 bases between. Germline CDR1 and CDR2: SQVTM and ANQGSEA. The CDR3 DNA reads TGCAGCGTTGAAGAGGACAGAGGATACAATGAGCAGTTCTTC. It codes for CSVEEDRGYNEQFF.

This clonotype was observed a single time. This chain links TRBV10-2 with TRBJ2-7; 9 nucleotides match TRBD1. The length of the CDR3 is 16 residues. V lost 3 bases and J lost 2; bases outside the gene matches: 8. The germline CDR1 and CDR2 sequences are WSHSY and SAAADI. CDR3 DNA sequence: TGCGCCAGCAGTGACCCGGGACAGGGAAGGACCTACGAGCAGTACGTC. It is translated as CASSDPGQGRTYEQYV.

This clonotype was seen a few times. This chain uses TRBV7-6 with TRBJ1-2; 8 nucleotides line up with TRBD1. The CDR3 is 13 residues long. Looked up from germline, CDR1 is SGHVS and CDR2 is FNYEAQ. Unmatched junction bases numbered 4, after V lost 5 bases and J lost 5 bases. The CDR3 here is CASSTRQGYGYTF. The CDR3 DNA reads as TGTGCCAGCAGCACTCGACAGGGGTATGGCTACACCTTC.

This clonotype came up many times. The CDR3 region has the DNA TGCAGTGCTAGACCGGGACTAGCGTCCCTACCCTACGACGAGCAGTACTTC. Translation: CSARPGLASLPYDEQYF. The chain joins TRBV20-1 to TRBJ2-7; the match to TRBD2 covers 10 bases. V shed 2 bases and J 5 bases; nucleotides not matched to a gene: 15. CDR3 length: 17 residues. Germline lookup yields CDR1 DFQATT and CDR2 SNEGSKA (reference sequence).

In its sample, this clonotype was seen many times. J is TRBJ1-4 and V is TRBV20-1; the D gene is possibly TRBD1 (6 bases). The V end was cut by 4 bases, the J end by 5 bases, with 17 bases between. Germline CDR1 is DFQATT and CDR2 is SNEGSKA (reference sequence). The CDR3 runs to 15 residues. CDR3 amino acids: CSATTGGGGNEKLFF. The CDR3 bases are TGCAGTGCTACGACAGGAGGGGGGGGCAATGAAAAACTGTTTTTT.

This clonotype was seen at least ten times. DNA for the CDR3: TGTGCCAGCAGCTTAGAGGCCCCAAGGGTGGATACGCAGTATTTT. Amino acid sequence: CASSLEAPRVDTQYF. The rearrangement uses TRBV7-2 and TRBJ2-3; D call uncertain. Looked up from germline, CDR1 is SGHTA and CDR2 is FQGNSA. V shed 1 base and J shed 6 bases, with 14 bases lying between them. The CDR3 spans 15 residues. Full variable domain (outside the CDR3, taken from reference TRBV7-2 and TRBJ2-3): GAGVSQSPSNKVTEKGKDVELRCDPISGHTALYWYRQSLGQGLEFLIYFQGNSAPDKSGLPSDRFSAERTGGSVSTLTIQRTQQEDSAVYLCASSLEAPRVDTQYFGPGTRLTVL.

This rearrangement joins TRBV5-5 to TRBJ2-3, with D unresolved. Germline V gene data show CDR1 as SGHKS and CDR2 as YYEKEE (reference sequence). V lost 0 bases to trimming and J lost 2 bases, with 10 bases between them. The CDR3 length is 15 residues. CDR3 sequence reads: CASSLVIQSTDTQYF. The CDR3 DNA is TGTGCCAGCAGCTTGGTGATCCAGTCCACAGATACGCAGTATTTT.

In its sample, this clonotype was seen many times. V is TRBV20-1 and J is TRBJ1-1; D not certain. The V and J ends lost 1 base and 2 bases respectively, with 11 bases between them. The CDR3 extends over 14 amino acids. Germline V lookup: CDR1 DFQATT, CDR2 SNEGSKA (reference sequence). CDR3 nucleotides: TGCAGTGCTAGAGTGCGGGTAGGCAACACTGAAGCTTTCTTT. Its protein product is CSARVRVGNTEAFF.

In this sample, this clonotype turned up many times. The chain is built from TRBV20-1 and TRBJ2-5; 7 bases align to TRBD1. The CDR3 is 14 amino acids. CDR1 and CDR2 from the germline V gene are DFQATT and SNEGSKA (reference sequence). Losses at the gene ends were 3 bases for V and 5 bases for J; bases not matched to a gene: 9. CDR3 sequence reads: CSARITGARETQYF. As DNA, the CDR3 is TGCAGTGCTAGGATCACAGGGGCCAGGGAGACCCAGTACTTC.

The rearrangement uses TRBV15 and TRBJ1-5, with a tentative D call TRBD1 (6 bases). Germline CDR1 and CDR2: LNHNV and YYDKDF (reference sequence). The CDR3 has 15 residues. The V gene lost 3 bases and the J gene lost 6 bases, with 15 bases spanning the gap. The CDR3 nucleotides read TGTGCCACCAGCAGCGAGGGGGGGGGGCCTCAGCCCCAGCATTTT. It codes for CATSSEGGGPQPQHF.

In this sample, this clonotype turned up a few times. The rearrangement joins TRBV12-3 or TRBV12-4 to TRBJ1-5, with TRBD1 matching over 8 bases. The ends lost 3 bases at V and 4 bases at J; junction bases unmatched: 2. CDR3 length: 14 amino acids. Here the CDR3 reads CASSFYRGNQPQHF. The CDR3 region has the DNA TGTGCCAGCAGTTTTTACAGGGGGAATCAGCCCCAGCATTTT.

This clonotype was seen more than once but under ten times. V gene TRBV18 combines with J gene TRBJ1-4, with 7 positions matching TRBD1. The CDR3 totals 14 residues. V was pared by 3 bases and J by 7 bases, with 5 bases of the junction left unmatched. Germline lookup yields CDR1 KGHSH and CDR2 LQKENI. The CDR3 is CASSPQGDGEKLFF. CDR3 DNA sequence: TGTGCCAGCTCACCGCAGGGGGACGGTGAAAAACTGTTTTTT.

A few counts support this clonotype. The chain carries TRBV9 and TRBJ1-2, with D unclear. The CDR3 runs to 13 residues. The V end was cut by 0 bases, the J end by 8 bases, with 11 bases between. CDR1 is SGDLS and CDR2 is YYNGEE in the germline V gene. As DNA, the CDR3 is TGTGCCAGCAGCGTAGCTCAGGAGCGAGGCTACACCTTC. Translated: CASSVAQERGYTF.

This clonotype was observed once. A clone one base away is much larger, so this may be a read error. The CDR3 sequence is CSARRLAGDTDTQYF. The CDR3 bases are TGCAGTGCTAGGCGACTAGCGGGGGACACAGATACGCAGTATTTT. The J gene is TRBJ2-3, the V gene TRBV20-1, with TRBD2 matching 12 bases. This CDR3 comprises 15 residues. The ends lost 3 bases at V and 2 bases at J; junction bases unmatched: 3. Germline V gene sequence: CDR1 DFQATT, CDR2 SNEGSKA (reference sequence).

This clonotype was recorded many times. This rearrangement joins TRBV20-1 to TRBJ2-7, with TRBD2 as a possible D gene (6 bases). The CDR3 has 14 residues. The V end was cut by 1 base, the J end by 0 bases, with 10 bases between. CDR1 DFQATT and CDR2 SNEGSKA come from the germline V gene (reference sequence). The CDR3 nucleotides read TGCAGTGCTAGAGGGGACTGGATCTCCTACGAGCAGTACTTC. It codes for CSARGDWISYEQYF.

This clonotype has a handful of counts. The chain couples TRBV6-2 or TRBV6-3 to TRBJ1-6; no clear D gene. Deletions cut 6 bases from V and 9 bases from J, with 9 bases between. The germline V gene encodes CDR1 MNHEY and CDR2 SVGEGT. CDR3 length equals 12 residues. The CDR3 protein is CASSIPFSPLHF. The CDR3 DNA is TGTGCCAGCAGCATCCCGTTTTCACCCCTCCACTTT.

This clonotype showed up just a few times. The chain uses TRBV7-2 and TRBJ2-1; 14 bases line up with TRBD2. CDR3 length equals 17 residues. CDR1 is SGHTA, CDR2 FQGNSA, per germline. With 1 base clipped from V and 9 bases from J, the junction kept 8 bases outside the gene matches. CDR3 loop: CASSLVSGTSGGLEQFF. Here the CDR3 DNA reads TGTGCCAGCAGCTTAGTGAGCGGGACTAGCGGGGGCCTTGAGCAGTTCTTC.